This T cell receptor (beta chain) was documented in a study of cytomegalovirus exposure and HLA in healthy donors. PCR used 60 Vbeta primers and 13 Jbeta primers. The method was immunoSEQ multiplex PCR; TCRdb's version includes in-frame clones alone and lacks a portion of them. The sample lists fewer than 140,000 clones, around 82% seen once, with less than 2% in the top ten. After removal of 1 base from V and 6 bases from J, the junction contained 6 bases not matched to a gene. Germline CDR1 PRHDT, CDR2 FYEKMQ (reference sequence). The CDR3 is made up of 16 amino acids. V is TRBV13 and J is TRBJ2-3; TRBD2 agrees at 11 bases. Sequenced sample: PBMCs. The sequence came from a man between 50 and 59 years old in good health and CMV-seronegative. CDR3 protein: CASSLVGSGRVDTQYF. As DNA, the CDR3 is TGTGCCAGCAGCTTAGTCGGTAGCGGGAGGGTGGATACGCAGTATTTT.